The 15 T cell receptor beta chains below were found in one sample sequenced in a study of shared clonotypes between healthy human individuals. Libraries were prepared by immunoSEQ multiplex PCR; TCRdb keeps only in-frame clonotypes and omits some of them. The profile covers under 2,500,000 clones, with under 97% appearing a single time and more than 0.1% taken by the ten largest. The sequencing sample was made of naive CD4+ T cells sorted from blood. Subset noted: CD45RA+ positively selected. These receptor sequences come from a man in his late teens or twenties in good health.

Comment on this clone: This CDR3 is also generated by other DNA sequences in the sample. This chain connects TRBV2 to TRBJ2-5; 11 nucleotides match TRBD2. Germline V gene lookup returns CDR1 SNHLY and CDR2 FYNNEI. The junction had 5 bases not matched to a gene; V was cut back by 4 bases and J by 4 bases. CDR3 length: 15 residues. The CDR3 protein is CASSGLAGGRETQYF. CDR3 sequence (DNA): TGTGCCAGCAGTGGATTAGCGGGGGGGAGAGAGACCCAGTACTTC.

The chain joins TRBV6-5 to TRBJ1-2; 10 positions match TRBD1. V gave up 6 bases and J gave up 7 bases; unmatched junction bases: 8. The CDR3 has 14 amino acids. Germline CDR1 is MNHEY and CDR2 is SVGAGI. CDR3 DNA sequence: TGTGCCAGCAGACGTTCCCGGGACAGGGGTGGCTACACCTTC. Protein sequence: CASRRSRDRGGYTF.

CDR3 sequence (DNA): TGTGCCAGCAGTTCCTCCGGGGCCCGGGGAGAGACCCAGTACTTC. This codes for CASSSSGARGETQYF. The rearrangement links TRBV6-5 to TRBJ2-5; D is possibly TRBD1 or TRBD2 (5 bases each). Trimming left V 4 bases short and J 4 bases short, with 16 bases between. Germline V lookup: CDR1 MNHEY, CDR2 SVGAGI. CDR3 length: 15 residues.

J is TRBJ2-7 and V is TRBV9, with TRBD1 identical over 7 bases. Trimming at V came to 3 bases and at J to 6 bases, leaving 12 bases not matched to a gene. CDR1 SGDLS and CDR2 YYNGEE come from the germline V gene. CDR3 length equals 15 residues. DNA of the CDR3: TGTGCCAGCAGCGGCCAGTCGAGGGGGCCCCTCGAGCAGTACTTC. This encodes CASSGQSRGPLEQYF.

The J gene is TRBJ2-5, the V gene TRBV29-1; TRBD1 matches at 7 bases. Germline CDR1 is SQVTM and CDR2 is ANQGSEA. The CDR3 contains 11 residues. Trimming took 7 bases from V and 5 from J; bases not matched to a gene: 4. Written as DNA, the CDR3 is TGCAGCGCGGGACAGCATGAGACCCAGTACTTC. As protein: CSAGQHETQYF.

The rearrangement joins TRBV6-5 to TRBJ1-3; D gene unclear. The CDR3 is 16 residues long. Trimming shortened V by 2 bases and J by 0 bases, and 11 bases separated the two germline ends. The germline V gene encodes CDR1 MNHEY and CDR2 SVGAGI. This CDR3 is CASSYTAVYSGNTIYF. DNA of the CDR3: TGTGCCAGCAGTTACACGGCAGTCTACTCTGGAAACACCATATATTTT.

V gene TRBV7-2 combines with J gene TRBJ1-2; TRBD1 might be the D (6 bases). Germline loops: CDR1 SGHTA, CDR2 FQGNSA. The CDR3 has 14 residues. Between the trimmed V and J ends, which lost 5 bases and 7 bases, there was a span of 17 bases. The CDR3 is CASSPGAGASGYTF. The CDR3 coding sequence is TGTGCCAGCAGCCCCGGGGCAGGGGCGAGTGGCTACACCTTC.

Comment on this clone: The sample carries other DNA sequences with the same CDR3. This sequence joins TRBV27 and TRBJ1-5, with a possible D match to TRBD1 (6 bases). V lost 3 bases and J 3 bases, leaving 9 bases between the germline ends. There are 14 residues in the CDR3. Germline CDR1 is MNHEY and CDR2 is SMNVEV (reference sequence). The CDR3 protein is CASSLTGFNQPQHF. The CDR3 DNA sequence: TGTGCCAGCAGTTTGACAGGCTTCAATCAGCCCCAGCATTTT.

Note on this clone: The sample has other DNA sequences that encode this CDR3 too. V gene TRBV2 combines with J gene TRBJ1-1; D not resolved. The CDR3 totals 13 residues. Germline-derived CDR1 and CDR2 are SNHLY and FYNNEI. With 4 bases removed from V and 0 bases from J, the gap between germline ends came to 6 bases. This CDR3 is CASSGQMNTEAFF. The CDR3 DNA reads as TGTGCCAGCAGTGGACAAATGAACACTGAAGCTTTCTTT. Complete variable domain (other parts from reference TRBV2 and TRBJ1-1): EPEVTQTPSHQVTQMGQEVILRCVPISNHLYFYWYRQILGQKVEFLVSFYNNEISEKSEIFDDQFSVERPDGSNFTLKIRSTKLEDSAMYFCASSGQMNTEAFFGQGTRLTVV.

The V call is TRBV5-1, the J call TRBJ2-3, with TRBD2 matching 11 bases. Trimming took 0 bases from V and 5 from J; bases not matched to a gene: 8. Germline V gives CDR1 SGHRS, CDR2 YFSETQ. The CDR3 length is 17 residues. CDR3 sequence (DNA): TGCGCCAGCAGCTTGGGGTCACTAGCGGGAGCCTTAGATACGCAGTATTTT. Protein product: CASSLGSLAGALDTQYF.

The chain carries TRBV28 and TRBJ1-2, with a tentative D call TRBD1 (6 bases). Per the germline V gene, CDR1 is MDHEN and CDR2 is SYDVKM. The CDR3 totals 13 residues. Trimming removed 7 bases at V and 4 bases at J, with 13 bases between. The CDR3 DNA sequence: TGTGCCAGCACTCTTGTGGGGGCCTATGGCTACACCTTC. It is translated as CASTLVGAYGYTF.

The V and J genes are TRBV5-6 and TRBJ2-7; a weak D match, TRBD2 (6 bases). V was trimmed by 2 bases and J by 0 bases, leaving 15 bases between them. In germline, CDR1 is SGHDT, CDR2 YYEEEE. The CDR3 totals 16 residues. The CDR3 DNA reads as TGTGCCAGCAGCTTCGATTTCCGGGAGAGCTCCTACGAGCAGTACTTC. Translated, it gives CASSFDFRESSYEQYF.

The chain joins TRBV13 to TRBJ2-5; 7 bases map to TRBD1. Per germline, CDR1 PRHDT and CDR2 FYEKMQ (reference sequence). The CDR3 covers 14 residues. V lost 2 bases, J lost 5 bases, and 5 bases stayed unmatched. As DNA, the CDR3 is TGTGCCAGCAGCTTATCAGGGGGAAAGGAGACCCAGTACTTC. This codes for CASSLSGGKETQYF.

CDR3 residues: CASSRTSGSYNEQFF. The CDR3, as DNA: TGTGCCAGCAGCCGGACTAGCGGGAGTTACAATGAGCAGTTCTTC. The chain has TRBV27 and TRBJ2-1; 13 positions match TRBD2. V shed 6 bases, J shed 4 bases, and the junction held 3 bases outside the gene matches. CDR1 and CDR2 from the germline V gene are MNHEY and SMNVEV (reference sequence). This CDR3 region has 15 residues.

The CDR3 DNA follows: TGCGCCAGCAGCTTGGGTTATAAGACGGGAAACTATGGCTACACCTTC. Its translation is CASSLGYKTGNYGYTF. This rearrangement joins TRBV5-1 to TRBJ1-2; the D is unclear. The V end was cut by 0 bases, the J end by 2 bases, with 14 bases between. The CDR3 covers 16 residues. Germline V lookup: CDR1 SGHRS, CDR2 YFSETQ. Supplemented by reference TRBV5-1 and TRBJ1-2, the full variable domain reads KAGVTQTPRYLIKTRGQQVTLSCSPISGHRSVSWYQQTPGQGLQFLFEYFSETQRNKGNFPGRFSGRQFSNSRSEMNVSTLELGDSALYLCASSLGYKTGNYGYTFGSGTRLTVV.